This TCR beta chain was documented in a study of response to subunit inactivated influenza vaccine (dated by TCRdb to 2016 to 2019). About the study as a whole: The study used deep quantitative T cell receptor repertoire profiling to track responses to a trivalent subunit inactivated influenza vaccine. Here is what the overall study found, with its caveats: It was suggested by the authors that each seasonal influenza vaccination may recruit only a limited number of new T cells.

Preparation of the library involved RT-PCR. The reads were generated on an Illumina HiSeq 2500. TCRdb handled the public reads itself, with Q25 trimming in fastp and clone calling in MiXCR, and kept productive beta chains. CDR3 protein duplicates are merged, each entry listing the most common genes and DNA. This sample is represented by 400,000 to 650,000 distinct CDR3 sequences; approximately 6.9% of them were singletons. In total, the top ten clones hold around 13% of the sample. A few counts support this clonotype. Its antigen is not yet known. Base qualities are not at hand, and no much larger clone is one base apart. CDR1 is given as MNHEY and CDR2 as SVGEGT, both from the germline V gene. V gives up 0 bases and J gives up 6 bases, and the segment between their germline ends measures 8 bases. There are 13 amino acids in the CDR3, from cysteine to phenylalanine inclusive. CDR3 DNA only is kept here, 39 bases in frame from base 1.

The chain employs TRBV6-2 or TRBV6-3 and TRBJ1-2; possibly the D gene is TRBD1, per 6 matching bases. This specimen consisted of PBMCs from blood, obtained roughly 24 months after vaccination. The clonotype comes from a man between 45 and 75 years old who received an inactivated influenza vaccine. Donor details come from another sample of the same person, matched by shared clones. Read as DNA, the sequence is TGTGCCAGCAGTTACTCTCCAGGGGATGGCTACACCTTC. The translation is CASSYSPGDGYTF.